Listed below are T cell receptor beta chains from one sample, sequenced in a study of blood T cell repertoires in COVID-19. Libraries were prepared by immunoSEQ multiplex PCR; TCRdb keeps only in-frame clonotypes and omits some of them. The sample holds about 220,000 clones, 80% seen once. Sequencing used peripheral blood. The receptors shown here come from a human donor in a cohort sampled during active COVID-19. Both conserved end residues are trimmed from each CDR3. The order of the fields is CDR3 length, V gene, clone size, J gene, CDR3 protein. A row's size may be missing; if present it is once, few, many or a size class.

length: 13; V: TRBV11-2; size: .; J: TRBJ2-1; CDR3: ASSLASGTYNEQF
length: 12; V: TRBV24-1; size: .; J: TRBJ1-2; CDR3: ATSLGSGSYGYT
length: 13; V: TRBV7-2; size: .; J: TRBJ2-1; CDR3: ASSSTSGHYNEQF
length: 13; V: TRBV19; size: .; J: TRBJ1-5; CDR3: ASSIRTEAGQPQH
length: 10; V: TRBV29-1; size: many; J: TRBJ2-5; CDR3: SVESYQETQY
length: 14; V: TRBV6-6; size: few; J: TRBJ2-5; CDR3: ASSTSLDRGDETQY
length: 12; V: TRBV6-2/TRBV6-3; size: .; J: TRBJ1-1; CDR3: ASSWGQMNTEAF
length: 15; V: TRBV6-1; size: .; J: TRBJ2-7; CDR3: ASSEAPSGHFSYEQY
length: 11; V: TRBV6-6; size: .; J: TRBJ1-1; CDR3: ASSYSSGGEAF
length: 12; V: TRBV28; size: .; J: TRBJ1-4; CDR3: ASSLPGRNEKLF
length: 10; V: TRBV29-1; size: .; J: TRBJ2-7; CDR3: SVGQGGYEQY
length: 16; V: TRBV5-1; size: once; J: TRBJ2-3; CDR3: ASSFGPDREIGTDTQY
length: 11; V: TRBV5-1; size: .; J: TRBJ2-5; CDR3: ASSLGHAETQY
length: 13; V: TRBV4-1; size: .; J: TRBJ2-1; CDR3: ASSQGTGTYNEQF
length: 13; V: TRBV7-2; size: .; J: TRBJ1-1; CDR3: ASSLDRGRGLEAF
length: 12; V: TRBV5-1; size: .; J: TRBJ1-3; CDR3: ASSQGASGNTIY
length: 12; V: TRBV6-6; size: .; J: TRBJ1-6; CDR3: ASVGVSGNSPLH
length: 11; V: TRBV6-5; size: .; J: TRBJ2-7; CDR3: ASSYNQYYEQY
length: 12; V: TRBV11-2; size: .; J: TRBJ2-3; CDR3: ASSSDRGRDTQY
length: 15; V: TRBV25-1; size: .; J: TRBJ2-7; CDR3: ASSEVSGGLGGYEQY
length: 12; V: TRBV19; size: once; J: TRBJ2-2; CDR3: ATRTAANTGELF
length: 12; V: TRBV10-3; size: .; J: TRBJ1-2; CDR3: AISASGGARGYT
length: 12; V: TRBV5-5; size: .; J: TRBJ1-2; CDR3: ASSPGQGSYGYT
length: 12; V: TRBV3-1/TRBV3-2; size: .; J: TRBJ2-7; CDR3: ASSPGTISYEQY
length: 10; V: TRBV12-3/TRBV12-4; size: .; J: TRBJ2-7; CDR3: ASSPLAGEQY
length: 11; V: TRBV3-1/TRBV3-2; size: .; J: TRBJ2-5; CDR3: ASITDSSETQY
length: 13; V: TRBV19; size: .; J: TRBJ2-4; CDR3: ASKTPGETKNIQY
length: 14; V: TRBV28; size: .; J: TRBJ1-4; CDR3: ASSWDRPSGDEKLF
length: 10; V: TRBV28; size: .; J: TRBJ2-7; CDR3: ASSLTGPVRD
length: 11; V: TRBV2; size: .; J: TRBJ1-4; CDR3: ASKGTGNEKLF
length: 13; V: TRBV5-5; size: .; J: TRBJ2-1; CDR3: ASSQPRDREFEQF
length: 10; V: TRBV28; size: few; J: TRBJ1-5; CDR3: ASSFNNQPQH
length: 11; V: TRBV27; size: .; J: TRBJ1-4; CDR3: AIRDRVNEKLF
length: 11; V: TRBV3-1/TRBV3-2; size: few; J: TRBJ1-5; CDR3: ASSQVPGQPQH
length: 9; V: TRBV30; size: .; J: TRBJ2-5; CDR3: AFQGSETQY
length: 11; V: TRBV18; size: once; J: TRBJ2-1; CDR3: ASQRDRANEQF
length: 11; V: TRBV6-6; size: medium-sized; J: TRBJ2-5; CDR3: ASSLDTAGAQY
length: 12; V: TRBV10-2; size: .; J: TRBJ1-1; CDR3: ASSGDRVSTEAF
length: 10; V: TRBV30; size: .; J: TRBJ1-1; CDR3: AWSPTGGEAF
length: 17; V: TRBV4-1; size: .; J: TRBJ2-5; CDR3: ASSRGTSPGQGRRETQY
length: 12; V: TRBV6-5; size: .; J: TRBJ2-7; CDR3: AATLRGGSYEQY
length: 15; V: TRBV10-3; size: .; J: TRBJ1-6; CDR3: AISESNAGARRKALH
length: 15; V: TRBV27; size: .; J: TRBJ2-1; CDR3: ASSPLIPGKSYNEQF
length: 13; V: TRBV5-1; size: .; J: TRBJ1-1; CDR3: ASSLGTGGDTEAF
length: 12; V: TRBV19; size: .; J: TRBJ2-7; CDR3: ASSITSGSYEQY
length: 13; V: TRBV19; size: .; J: TRBJ1-5; CDR3: ASSPNAGLDQPQH
length: 11; V: TRBV2; size: once; J: TRBJ1-1; CDR3: AIEGQMNTEAF
length: 13; V: TRBV28; size: many; J: TRBJ1-2; CDR3: ASSIQGPSNYGYT
length: 13; V: TRBV10-3; size: .; J: TRBJ2-3; CDR3: AISVATSGTDTQY
length: 13; V: TRBV5-1; size: .; J: TRBJ1-1; CDR3: ASRAVLTGTTEAF
length: 12; V: TRBV28; size: .; J: TRBJ1-1; CDR3: ASHSQGLNTEAF
length: 16; V: TRBV14; size: few; J: TRBJ2-1; CDR3: ASSQVKTSGDWFNEQF
length: 12; V: TRBV6-5; size: few; J: TRBJ1-1; CDR3: ASSYLQGNTEAF